Below, 10 T cell receptor beta chains from the same sample are listed, as sequenced in a study of blood T cell repertoires in COVID-19. Method: immunoSEQ multiplex PCR; TCRdb's copy keeps in-frame clones and lacks some. The sample includes approximately 290,000 clones, about 90% seen only once; the top ten take 2% to 3%. The sample consisted of peripheral blood. Receptor source: a man aged 18 to 30 with active or convalescent COVID-19.

V is TRBV2 and J is TRBJ1-2, with D perhaps TRBD1 (6 bases). Germline lookup yields CDR1 SNHLY and CDR2 FYNNEI. V lost 0 bases, J lost 3 bases, and 14 bases lay in between. The CDR3 is made up of 16 amino acids. As DNA, the CDR3 is TGTGCCAGCAGTGAAGCGGTCCTGACAGGACACTATGGCTACACCTTC. Translation: CASSEAVLTGHYGYTF.

This chain links TRBV2 with TRBJ2-1, with TRBD2 matching 7 bases. Germline assignment: CDR1 SNHLY and CDR2 FYNNEI. Trimming cost V 3 bases and J 4 bases; bases outside gene matches: 9. CDR3 size: 16 residues. DNA of the CDR3: TGTGCCAGCAGTGAGGTAGGCGGGAGAGCATACAATGAGCAGTTCTTC. This encodes CASSEVGGRAYNEQFF.

V is TRBV19 and J is TRBJ2-3; 10 bases fit TRBD2. Germline CDR1 reads LNHDA; CDR2 reads SQIVND (reference sequence). J was trimmed by 2 bases and V by 5 bases; bases with no gene match: 10. The CDR3 is made up of 17 amino acids. CDR3 in DNA: TGTGCCAGTAGTCAGATAGGACTAGCGGATTACACAGATACGCAGTATTTT. As protein: CASSQIGLADYTDTQYF.

This chain joins TRBV5-4 and TRBJ2-1; no firm D call. CDR3 length: 13 residues. Germline V gene sequence: CDR1 SGHNT, CDR2 YYREEE (reference sequence). Trimming removed 0 bases from V and 3 bases from J, with 4 bases in between. The CDR3 here is CASSLGSYNEQFF. The CDR3 DNA is TGTGCCAGCAGCTTGGGCAGCTACAATGAGCAGTTCTTC.

The J gene is TRBJ1-6, the V gene TRBV6-5; D uncertain. The V and J ends lost 6 bases and 6 bases respectively, with 15 bases between them. The germline V gene encodes CDR1 MNHEY and CDR2 SVGAGI. The CDR3 spans 15 residues. The CDR3 spells CASSRPTATNSPLHF. The CDR3 DNA is TGTGCCAGCAGCCGCCCAACCGCTACTAATTCACCCCTCCACTTT.

The chain is built from TRBV5-1 and TRBJ1-1; D may be TRBD1 (5 bases). V gave up 6 bases and J gave up 1 base, with 13 bases separating them. Germline assignment: CDR1 SGHRS and CDR2 YFSETQ. CDR3 length equals 14 residues. The CDR3 sequence: CASTLMGQNTEAFF. The CDR3 DNA reads as TGCGCCAGCACTCTTATGGGGCAGAACACTGAAGCTTTCTTT.

The chain carries TRBV10-3 and TRBJ1-6; 8 nucleotides align to TRBD1. V was pared by 5 bases and J by 6 bases, with 6 bases of the junction left unmatched. CDR1 is ENHRY, CDR2 SYGVKD, per germline. This CDR3 is built from 15 residues. The CDR3 here is CAISRTGNTNSPLHF. The CDR3 coding sequence is TGTGCCATCAGTCGGACAGGGAATACTAATTCACCCCTCCACTTT.

V usage is TRBV28 and J usage is TRBJ1-2; TRBD1 might be the D (5 bases). Deletions cut 6 bases from V and 5 bases from J, with 16 bases between. CDR1 and CDR2 (germline): MDHEN, SYDVKM. The CDR3 sequence is 14 residues long. CDR3 bases: TGTGCCAGCAGGCGGGACGGAGCGATATATGGCTACACCTTC. Its protein is CASRRDGAIYGYTF.

The chain is built from TRBV11-2 and TRBJ1-5; D might be TRBD1 (6 bases). Germline CDR1 reads SGHAT; CDR2 reads FQNNGV. Trimming stripped 4 bases from V and 6 bases from J, with 13 bases between. The CDR3 extends over 14 amino acids. The DNA for the CDR3 is TGTGCCAGCAGCTCCGGGACACGAGGTCAGCCCCAGCATTTT. Translating gives CASSSGTRGQPQHF. The variable domain in full, completed from reference TRBV11-2 and TRBJ1-5, reads EAGVAQSPRYKIIEKRQSVAFWCNPISGHATLYWYQQILGQGPKLLIQFQNNGVVDDSQLPKDRFSAERLKGVDSTLKIQPAKLEDSAVYLCASSSGTRGQPQHFGDGTRLSIL.

The V gene is TRBV5-1, the J gene TRBJ2-1; 9 nucleotides agree with TRBD1. Germline CDR1 and CDR2: SGHRS and YFSETQ. After removal of 2 bases from V and 15 bases from J, the junction contained 6 bases not matched to a gene. The CDR3 loop spans 12 amino acids. Written as DNA, the CDR3 is TGCGCCAGCAGCTTAGGCGGGACAGGGCCGTTCTTC. The encoded protein is CASSLGGTGPFF.